What follows is one T cell receptor (beta chain) and its context. This specimen comes from a study of cytomegalovirus exposure and HLA in healthy donors. CDR3 length: 12 residues. The V and J ends lost 4 bases and 7 bases, in that order; junction bases with no gene match: 3. CDR1 and CDR2 (germline): SEHNR, FQNEAQ (reference sequence). The PCR was carried out with 60 Vbeta primers and 13 Jbeta primers. Data came from immunoSEQ multiplex PCR; TCRdb stores just in-frame clones and leaves some out. This sample has about 120,000 clones, with roughly 75% found just once. The sequencing input was PBMCs. The sequence was obtained from a woman in her forties or fifties in good health and CMV-seronegative. The chain couples TRBV7-9 to TRBJ1-2; 7 nucleotides align to TRBD1. CDR3 bases: TGTGCCAGCAGCTCAGGGACAGTTGGCTACACCTTC. Its translation is CASSSGTVGYTF.